A single sample gave rise to the 3 T cell receptor beta chains below, sequenced in a study of blood T cell repertoires in COVID-19. Clones were sequenced by immunoSEQ multiplex PCR, and TCRdb holds only the in-frame ones, with some missing. This repertoire shows some 220,000 clones, around four fifths found once; its top ten account for 5.5% to 7.5%. The sample comprised peripheral blood. Receptors were obtained from a woman aged 55 to 70 with active or convalescent COVID-19.

The V and J genes are TRBV15 and TRBJ1-1; 10 nucleotides agree with TRBD1. The CDR3 is 13 amino acids. With 8 bases clipped from V and 3 bases from J, the junction kept 3 bases outside the gene matches. The V gene's germline CDR1 is LNHNV and CDR2 YYDKDF (reference sequence). The CDR3 loop reads CATLGQGYTEAFF. As DNA, the CDR3 is TGTGCCACCTTGGGACAGGGGTACACTGAAGCTTTCTTT.

In its sample, this clone was seen once. The J gene is TRBJ1-1, the V gene TRBV9; possible D gene TRBD1, 6 bases. The germline V gene has CDR1 SGDLS and CDR2 YYNGEE. The CDR3 loop spans 19 amino acids. The germline V and J ends were trimmed by 0 bases and 4 bases, with 25 bases remaining between them. CDR3 residues: CASSVEPPGQTRRGTEAFF. For the CDR3, the DNA is TGTGCCAGCAGCGTAGAGCCCCCGGGACAAACACGCCGGGGCACTGAAGCTTTCTTT.

The chain carries TRBV24-1 and TRBJ1-4; 9 bases map to TRBD1. V trimming: 8 bases; J trimming: 11 bases; junction bases outside the gene matches: 5. The CDR3 covers 12 residues. CDR1 is KGHDR, CDR2 SFDVKD, per germline. CDR3 residues: CATNRDRDKLFF. The CDR3 nucleotides are TGTGCCACCAACCGGGACAGGGACAAACTGTTTTTT.